The 7 T cell receptor beta chains in this list originate from one sample, sequenced in a study of blood T cell repertoires in COVID-19. Sequencing was performed with immunoSEQ multiplex PCR; in TCRdb, only in-frame clones are kept and a portion is missing. The sample holds approximately 210,000 clones; roughly 85% are singletons and the top ten take 2% to 2.5%. Sequenced input: peripheral blood. These TCRs come from a man aged 30 to 45 who had recovered from COVID-19.

V gene TRBV11-1 combines with J gene TRBJ2-7; D is uncertain. Trimming left V 0 bases short and J 2 bases short, with 5 bases between. The germline gives CDR1 SGHAT, CDR2 FQDESV (reference sequence). The CDR3 sequence is 13 residues long. CDR3 sequence reads: CASSLASAYEQYF. CDR3 DNA: TGTGCCAGCAGCTTAGCCTCAGCCTACGAGCAGTACTTC.

The rearrangement links TRBV30 to TRBJ1-1; D gene ambiguous. Trimming cost V 3 bases and J 7 bases, with 12 bases left between them. The germline V gene has CDR1 GTSNPN and CDR2 SVGIG (reference sequence). The CDR3 runs to 12 residues. The CDR3 nucleotides are TGTGCCTGGAGCTTGACGGGAGATGAAGCTTTCTTT. It translates to CAWSLTGDEAFF.

The chain uses TRBV16 and TRBJ2-1; D gene uncertain. Trimming took 3 bases from V and 5 from J, leaving 8 bases between them. Germline V gives CDR1 KGHSY, CDR2 FQNENV. The CDR3 consists of 13 residues. CDR3 sequence (DNA): TGTGCCAGCAGCCACCACTTGGACAATGAGCAGTTCTTC. It specifies CASSHHLDNEQFF.

This rearrangement joins TRBV7-8 to TRBJ2-7, with 10 bases aligning to TRBD2. The CDR3 has 14 residues. Germline trimming cut 4 bases from V and 5 bases from J; bases unmatched to any gene: 5. Germline V CDR1 and CDR2: SGHVS, FQNEAQ. The CDR3 sequence is CASSWASGGDEQYF. The CDR3 DNA reads TGTGCCAGCAGCTGGGCTAGCGGGGGTGACGAGCAGTACTTC.

The rearrangement joins TRBV30 to TRBJ1-2; D possibly corresponds to TRBD1 (6 bases). The germline V and J ends were trimmed by 8 bases and 3 bases, with 16 bases remaining between them. Germline CDR1 reads GTSNPN; CDR2 reads SVGIG (reference sequence). This CDR3 is built from 13 residues. The CDR3 is CARGQRLDYGYTF. The CDR3 DNA is TGTGCCCGGGGGCAGCGCCTAGACTATGGCTACACCTTC.

In its sample, this clone was seen once. The chain uses TRBV2 and TRBJ1-2, with 8 bases fitting TRBD1. The junction had 3 bases not matched to a gene; V was cut back by 4 bases and J by 5 bases. The CDR3 loop spans 13 amino acids. The germline V gene has CDR1 SNHLY and CDR2 FYNNEI. The chain's CDR3 is CASSGQGLYGYTF. CDR3 nucleotide sequence: TGTGCCAGCAGTGGACAGGGGCTTTATGGCTACACCTTC.

This chain links TRBV7-2 with TRBJ1-3; D is undetermined. The ends were cut back, 8 bases at V and 1 base at J, with 12 bases in the middle. Per germline, CDR1 SGHTA and CDR2 FQGNSA. The CDR3 is 14 amino acids. Written as DNA, the CDR3 is TGTGCCAGCGTTGGGAGCAGATCTGGAAACACCATATATTTT. Amino acids: CASVGSRSGNTIYF. The full variable domain, in which reference TRBV7-2 and TRBJ1-3 provide the parts outside the CDR3, is GAGVSQSPSNKVTEKGKDVELRCDPISGHTALYWYRQSLGQGLEFLIYFQGNSAPDKSGLPSDRFSAERTGGSVSTLTIQRTQQEDSAVYLCASVGSRSGNTIYFGEGSWLTVV.